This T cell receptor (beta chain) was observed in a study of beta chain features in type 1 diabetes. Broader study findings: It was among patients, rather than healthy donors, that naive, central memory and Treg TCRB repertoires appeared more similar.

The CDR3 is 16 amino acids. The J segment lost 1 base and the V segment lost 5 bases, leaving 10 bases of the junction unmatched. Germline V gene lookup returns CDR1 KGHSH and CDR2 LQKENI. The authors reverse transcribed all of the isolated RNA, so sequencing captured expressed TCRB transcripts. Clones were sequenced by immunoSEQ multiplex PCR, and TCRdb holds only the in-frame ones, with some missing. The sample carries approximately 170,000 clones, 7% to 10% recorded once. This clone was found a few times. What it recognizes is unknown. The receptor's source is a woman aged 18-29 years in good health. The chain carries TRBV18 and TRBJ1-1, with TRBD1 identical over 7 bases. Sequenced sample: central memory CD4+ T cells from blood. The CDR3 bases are TGTGCCAGCTCAGCACGACAGGGATTCAGGAACACTGAAGCTTTCTTT. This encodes CASSARQGFRNTEAFF. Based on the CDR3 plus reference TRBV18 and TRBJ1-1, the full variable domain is NAGVMQNPRHLVRRRGQEARLRCSPMKGHSHVYWYRQLPEEGLKFMVYLQKENIIDESGMPKERFSAEFPKEGPSILRIQQVVRGDSAAYFCASSARQGFRNTEAFFGQGTRLTVV.